The present TCR beta chain was sequenced within a study of beta chain features in type 1 diabetes. The CDR3 loop spans 15 amino acids. With 2 bases removed from V and 1 base from J, the gap between germline ends came to 10 bases. Germline assignment: CDR1 SGHDN and CDR2 FVKESK. Isolated RNA was reverse transcribed in full, so expressed TCRB transcripts were sequenced. Method: immunoSEQ multiplex PCR; TCRdb's copy keeps in-frame clones and lacks some. The sample lists hundreds of thousands of clones; roughly a sixth were seen once. The clonotype was recovered from a young man in good health. The rearrangement links TRBV14 to TRBJ2-3; either TRBD1 or TRBD2 may fit D (5 bases each). The sample taken for sequencing was naive CD4+ T cells from blood. CDR3 in amino acids: CASSQPGRRTDTQYF. The CDR3 DNA reads as TGTGCCAGCAGCCAACCGGGACGGCGCACAGATACGCAGTATTTT.